The 16 T cell receptor beta chains below come from one sample, sequenced in a study of T-cell memory formation after mild COVID-19. In TCRdb, the 5' RACE reads were re-called with MiXCR into one record per CDR3 protein. The data show 110,000 or so distinct CDR3 sequences, about 20% seen once. Sequencing was done on a sample of PBMCs or a T cell subset sorted from them (not recorded which). These receptors originate from a man younger than 35 who had mild COVID-19 (a few samples of this study predate the infection). Cell type and time point are not known.

V usage is TRBV7-9 and J usage is TRBJ2-7, with 11 bases fitting TRBD1. Germline V gives CDR1 SEHNR, CDR2 FQNEAQ (reference sequence). This CDR3 is built from 15 residues. Trimming cost V 1 base and J 5 bases; bases outside gene matches: 4. This CDR3 is CASSLVGQGADEQYF. CDR3 in DNA: TGTGCCAGCAGCTTAGTAGGACAGGGGGCCGACGAGCAGTACTTC.

This rearrangement joins TRBV4-3 to TRBJ2-5, with 12 bases matching TRBD2. CDR1 and CDR2 (germline): LGHNA, YSLEER. V trimming: 4 bases; J trimming: 5 bases; junction bases outside the gene matches: 11. The length of the CDR3 is 17 residues. The CDR3 region has the DNA TGCGCCAGCAGCCCACAAGGACTAGCGGGGAATGGGGAGACCCAGTACTTC. It translates to CASSPQGLAGNGETQYF.

This clonotype was seen a few times. The chain recombines TRBV4-2 with TRBJ1-5; no reliable D call. Looked up from germline, CDR1 is LGHNA and CDR2 is YNFKEQ. The CDR3 runs to 16 residues. V dropped 0 bases and J dropped 5 bases, with 14 bases sitting between them. The CDR3 sequence: CASSQEVNPSDQPQHF. CDR3 sequence (DNA): TGTGCCAGCAGCCAAGAGGTCAACCCATCCGATCAGCCCCAGCATTTT.

The gene calls are TRBV12-5 and TRBJ2-5, with 10 bases lining up with TRBD1. The CDR3 runs 15 residues. The V and J ends lost 3 bases and 5 bases, in that order; junction bases with no gene match: 6. Germline V lookup: CDR1 LGHNT, CDR2 FRNRAP. CDR3 nucleotide sequence: TGTGCTAGTGGTTTCAGGGACAGGGGTATCGAGACCCAGTACTTC. Translating it yields CASGFRDRGIETQYF. The whole variable domain, filled in from reference TRBV12-5 and TRBJ2-5, reads DARVTQTPRHKVTEMGQEVTMRCQPILGHNTVFWYRQTMMQGLELLAYFRNRAPLDDSGMPKDRFSAEMPDATLATLKIQPSEPRDSAVYFCASGFRDRGIETQYFGPGTRLLVL.

This clonotype appeared a few times. The chain combines TRBV7-9 with TRBJ2-5, with D tentatively TRBD1 (5 bases). The CDR3 has 14 amino acids. V lost 2 bases, J lost 3 bases, and 10 bases lay in between. Germline V lookup: CDR1 SEHNR, CDR2 FQNEAQ (reference sequence). The CDR3 nucleotides read TGTGCCAGCAGCTTATTTGGCAGGGAAGAGACCCAGTACTTC. This codes for CASSLFGREETQYF.

CDR3 region: CASSPSRGAGEDTQYF. The CDR3 DNA sequence: TGTGCCAGCTCACCATCCCGAGGGGCCGGGGAAGATACGCAGTATTTT. The rearrangement links TRBV18 to TRBJ2-3, with D perhaps being TRBD1 or TRBD2 (5 bases each). V lost 2 bases and J lost 5, with 17 bases in between. CDR3 length equals 16 residues. Germline values: CDR1 KGHSH, CDR2 LQKENI.

This clonotype was observed a few times. The chain is built from TRBV9 and TRBJ1-4; TRBD1 is a possible D gene (5 bases). The length of the CDR3 is 13 residues. V was pared by 5 bases and J by 7 bases, with 12 bases between. Germline assignment: CDR1 SGDLS and CDR2 YYNGEE. CDR3 bases: TGTGCCAGCAGTCAAGACCAGGGTGAAAAACTGTTTTTT. This sequence encodes CASSQDQGEKLFF.

This clonotype was found a few times. The rearrangement joins TRBV5-6 to TRBJ2-7; TRBD1 might be the D (6 bases). The CDR3 extends over 13 amino acids. V lost 3 bases and J lost 4, with 11 bases in between. The germline V gene encodes CDR1 SGHDT and CDR2 YYEEEE. The CDR3 region is CASSSYRDYEQYF. The CDR3, as DNA: TGTGCCAGCAGCTCGTACAGGGATTACGAGCAGTACTTC.

The V gene is TRBV10-3, the J gene TRBJ2-7; unclear D gene. Trimming removed 0 bases at V and 4 bases at J, with 7 bases between. The CDR3 is made up of 13 amino acids. CDR1 is ENHRY, CDR2 SYGVKD, per germline. CDR3 sequence reads: CAISESSAYEQYF. Here the CDR3 DNA reads TGTGCCATCAGTGAGTCCTCGGCTTACGAGCAGTACTTC.

V and J are TRBV6-5 and TRBJ2-2, with 8 bases matching TRBD1. This CDR3 has 18 amino acids. Trimming at V came to 2 bases and at J to 6 bases, leaving 14 bases not matched to a gene. Germline CDR1 reads MNHEY; CDR2 reads SVGAGI. In DNA, the CDR3 is TGTGCCAGCAGTTACACGGACAGGGCCCGGTTGGTTTCCGGGGAGCTGTTTTTT. Amino acid sequence: CASSYTDRARLVSGELFF.

The rearrangement uses TRBV7-6 and TRBJ2-2; D gene unclear. V shed 1 base and J shed 3 bases, with 6 bases lying between them. Germline V gene lookup returns CDR1 SGHVS and CDR2 FNYEAQ. The CDR3 length is 14 residues. As DNA, the CDR3 is TGTGCCAGCAGCTTAGTTACAGACACCGGGGAGCTGTTTTTT. Translated: CASSLVTDTGELFF.

In its sample, this clonotype was seen many times. J is TRBJ2-1 and V is TRBV7-2; 9 positions match TRBD1. Germline CDR1 and CDR2: SGHTA and FQGNSA. After removal of 4 bases from V and 7 bases from J, the junction contained 8 bases not matched to a gene. CDR3 length: 15 amino acids. CDR3 sequence (DNA): TGTGCCAGCAGCTCAACTCACAGGGGGCGGAATGAGCAGTTCTTC. Residues: CASSSTHRGRNEQFF.

This chain connects TRBV5-1 to TRBJ2-6; 7 bases align to TRBD1. The germline V gene encodes CDR1 SGHRS and CDR2 YFSETQ. Trimming at V came to 5 bases and at J to 2 bases, leaving 10 bases not matched to a gene. CDR3 length equals 17 residues. CDR3 sequence: CASRPRQGTTGANVLTF. The DNA of the CDR3 is TGCGCCAGCAGGCCAAGACAGGGAACCACTGGGGCCAACGTCCTGACTTTC.

The chain combines TRBV11-2 with TRBJ2-7; a weak D match, TRBD1 (7 bases). The CDR3 is 12 amino acids. Deletions cut 4 bases from V and 6 bases from J, with 10 bases between. Germline CDR1 is SGHAT and CDR2 is FQNNGV. The CDR3 reads CASSSQGGEQYV. The CDR3 nucleotides are TGTGCCAGCAGCTCCCAGGGGGGCGAGCAGTACGTC.

The V gene is TRBV11-2, the J gene TRBJ2-1; 9 bases fit TRBD2. V shed 1 base, J shed 0 bases, and the junction held 4 bases outside the gene matches. Germline loops: CDR1 SGHAT, CDR2 FQNNGV. This CDR3 comprises 17 residues. The CDR3 protein is CASSLAASGASYNEQFF. The CDR3 coding sequence is TGTGCCAGCAGCTTAGCCGCTAGCGGGGCCTCCTACAATGAGCAGTTCTTC.

The chain combines TRBV6-5 with TRBJ1-1; the D is unclear. CDR3 length: 17 amino acids. Germline CDR1 reads MNHEY; CDR2 reads SVGAGI. The V end lost 0 bases, the J end lost 1 base, and 15 bases lay between the germline ends. In DNA, the CDR3 is TGTGCCAGCAGTTACTCGATTGCGGGTCCGGGGAACACTGAAGCTTTCTTT. This codes for CASSYSIAGPGNTEAFF.